This T cell receptor beta chain was obtained from a study of early T cells in non-severe SARS-CoV-2 infection. The sample holds a few counts of this clonotype. TCRdb recomputed calls from the 5' RACE reads with MiXCR, one row per CDR3 protein. The sample shows around 37,000 distinct CDR3 sequences, around 9% of them seen only once. Germline assignment: CDR1 LNHDA and CDR2 SQIVND (reference sequence). The CDR3 runs 13 residues. The V and J ends lost 5 bases and 2 bases, in that order; junction bases with no gene match: 3. Sequenced sample: whole blood. The receptor comes from an adult who was a healthcare worker with PCR-confirmed SARS-CoV-2 infection or an uninfected control (not recorded which). The gene calls are TRBV19 and TRBJ2-7; 7 bases match TRBD1. In DNA form, the CDR3 reads TGTGCCAGTAGTCTACAGGGGACCTACGAGCAGTACTTC. Amino acids: CASSLQGTYEQYF.